This T cell receptor beta chain was identified in a study of T-cell memory formation after mild COVID-19. Study background: TCR clusters mostly belonged to single donors. Broader study findings: A second wave expanding day 15 to 37 was CD4+-biased; contracting clones were balanced. Those CD4+ clones that contracted were mainly in CM and EM (CD8+ ones in EMRA). Cross-reactive memory seemingly joined, as some responding clones were found in pre-infection memory.

This clonotype was detected only a few times. Its antigen is still unknown. V was cut by 2 bases and J by 4 bases, with 13 bases left in between. Germline V lookup: CDR1 SGHAT, CDR2 FQNNGV. The CDR3 has 15 residues. MiXCR, run by TCRdb on the 5' RACE reads, gives a single entry per CDR3 protein. The data show 300,000 or so distinct CDR3 sequences, less than 20% seen once. The sequence was obtained from a man between 18 and 29 years old who had mild COVID-19 (a few samples of this study predate the infection). Cell type and time point are not known. The sequencing input was PBMCs or a T cell subset sorted from them (not recorded which). The chain joins TRBV11-2 to TRBJ2-3; D possibly uses TRBD1 or TRBD2 (5 bases each). CDR3: CASSLRGRSPDTQYF. CDR3 sequence (DNA): TGTGCCAGCAGCTTACGGGGCAGGAGCCCAGATACGCAGTATTTT.